The text below deals with one T cell receptor beta chain. In its sample, this clone was seen once. The antigen it recognizes is unknown. Per-nucleotide qualities are absent, and no much larger clonotype sits a single base away. The data originate from a study of cytomegalovirus exposure and HLA in healthy donors (TCRdb year 2017). Study-wide context: According to a later analysis, the roughly 120 validation repertoires were produced on the same platform as the approximately 610 repertoires of the first cohort. The aim of the study was to test whether cataloging public T cell receptors could identify signatures of past pathogen exposure. Besides the first cohort of around 700 subjects, a separate validation cohort made up of roughly 120 different subjects was used. To predict cytomegalovirus infection status, the study combined high-throughput TCR immunosequencing, statistical association of individual TCRs with disease status, and machine learning.

Findings and caveats that apply to the study as a whole: The classifier was reported to diagnose cytomegalovirus status with high specificity and sensitivity in both the original and validation cohorts. Most TCR sequences were observed very rarely across donors, whereas some public TCRs were present in many individuals. All 120 repertoires were used to score co-occurrence in the validation cohort in a later analysis, because that analysis had no HLA typing for the cohort. The study listed approximately 150 TCR beta chains as associated with cytomegalovirus. It was suggested by the authors that the approach could potentially be generalized to other disease states and immunological phenotypes. In vitro tests confirmed that a few of the cytomegalovirus-associated TCR beta chains recognize cytomegalovirus antigens. In a later analysis, TCRs clustered in the first cohort were found to also tend to co-occur in the roughly 120 validation repertoires, with 94% of cluster scores above 0.

To prepare the library, the immunoSEQ multiplex PCR assay was applied. Per the source publication's procedure: A statistical classification framework was built to diagnose cytomegalovirus status from the catalog of TCR beta chain sequences. TCRdb carries this immuneACCESS record with in-frame sequences only. Its versions omit some clonotypes, under half of them owing to an unresolved V gene in the studies checked, with the rest unexplained. Clone size and the V and J calls come from that table; the DNA yielded D and trimming. Within this sample are some 110,000 clones, with around 86% of them counted one time only. The top ten clones comprise roughly 5.3% of the sample. The donors belonged to the validation cohort of over a hundred subjects, which was separate from the approximately 700-subject first cohort. The CDR3 spans 12 residues, from the cysteine through the phenylalanine. Only the CDR3 part of the read is kept: 36 bases, read in frame from the first base. Relative to germline, V is 0 bases shorter and J is 5 bases shorter, with 4 bases between their ends. Via the germline V gene (reference sequence), CDR1 is MNHNY and CDR2 SVGAGI.

The sample taken for sequencing was PBMCs. This receptor was taken from a man aged 18 to 29 in good health and CMV-seronegative. Recombination joined TRBV6-6 with TRBJ2-5; the D gene assignment is ambiguous. The DNA sequence follows: TGTGCCAGCAGTTACTCCGGGGAGACCCAGTACTTC. This sequence encodes CASSYSGETQYF.